Listed below are T cell receptor beta chains from one sample, sequenced in a study of identical twins. TCRdb re-derived calls from the 5' RACE reads in MiXCR, one entry per CDR3 protein. The data contain about 190,000 distinct CDR3 sequences, around 15% of them singletons. These sequences were also reported in another study, on T cells expressing NK-cell markers.

The specimen was CD8+ T cells sorted from blood. These receptor sequences come from a young woman in good health. The CDR3 runs from the conserved cysteine through the conserved F or W. The D gene is left open where the match is weak. Some rows mark clone size as missing; the rest say once, few, many or name a class of expanded clone.

J gene: TRBJ1-4; V gene: TRBV4-3; clone size: NA; D gene: NA; CDR3 protein: CASSQDRDPHEKLFF; CDR3 DNA: TGCGCCAGCAGCCAAGATCGGGACCCCCATGAAAAACTGTTTTTT
J gene: TRBJ2-1; V gene: TRBV12-3/TRBV12-4; clone size: NA; D gene: NA; CDR3 protein: CASSLGYGGIYNEQFF; CDR3 DNA: TGTGCCAGCAGTTTAGGTTACGGGGGTATCTACAATGAGCAGTTCTTC
J gene: TRBJ1-2; V gene: TRBV12-3/TRBV12-4; clone size: few; D gene: NA; CDR3 protein: CASSPGLFGYGYTF; CDR3 DNA: TGTGCCAGCAGTCCGGGGTTATTCGGTTATGGCTACACCTTC
J gene: TRBJ2-3; V gene: TRBV12-3/TRBV12-4; clone size: few; D gene: TRBD2; CDR3 protein: CASTPAGGGDTQYF; CDR3 DNA: TGTGCCAGCACCCCGGCGGGGGGGGGTGATACGCAGTATTTT
J gene: TRBJ1-1; V gene: TRBV12-3/TRBV12-4; clone size: NA; D gene: NA; CDR3 protein: CASSLPGAEAFF; CDR3 DNA: TGTGCCAGCAGTTTACCCGGGGCTGAAGCTTTCTTT
J gene: TRBJ2-2; V gene: TRBV5-6; clone size: NA; D gene: NA; CDR3 protein: CASSLERDTGELFF; CDR3 DNA: TGTGCCAGCAGCTTGGAAAGGGACACCGGGGAGCTGTTTTTT
J gene: TRBJ2-5; V gene: TRBV30; clone size: NA; D gene: TRBD2; CDR3 protein: CAWSGASGIKETQYF; CDR3 DNA: TGTGCCTGGAGTGGGGCTAGCGGGATAAAAGAGACCCAGTACTTC
J gene: TRBJ2-3; V gene: TRBV27; clone size: few; D gene: TRBD2; CDR3 protein: CASSFLTSGGSDTQYF; CDR3 DNA: TGTGCCAGCAGTTTTCTTACTAGCGGGGGCTCAGATACGCAGTATTTT
J gene: TRBJ2-2; V gene: TRBV12-3/TRBV12-4; clone size: few; D gene: NA; CDR3 protein: CASSPHSANTGELFF; CDR3 DNA: TGTGCCAGCAGCCCCCATTCGGCGAACACCGGGGAGCTGTTTTTT
J gene: TRBJ2-1; V gene: TRBV9; clone size: NA; D gene: TRBD1; CDR3 protein: CASSVGTGPLSWDEQFF; CDR3 DNA: TGTGCCAGCAGCGTCGGGACAGGGCCTCTCAGTTGGGATGAGCAGTTCTTC
J gene: TRBJ2-4; V gene: TRBV5-1; clone size: few; D gene: NA; CDR3 protein: CASSLVAGVENIQYF; CDR3 DNA: TGCGCCAGCAGCTTGGTTGCAGGGGTGGAAAACATTCAGTACTTC
J gene: TRBJ2-3; V gene: TRBV5-1; clone size: few; D gene: NA; CDR3 protein: CASRYTDTQYF; CDR3 DNA: TGCGCCAGCCGCTACACAGATACGCAGTATTTT
J gene: TRBJ2-1; V gene: TRBV9; clone size: few; D gene: NA; CDR3 protein: CASSVRDNEQFF; CDR3 DNA: TGTGCCAGCAGCGTCCGGGACAATGAGCAGTTCTTC
J gene: TRBJ2-1; V gene: TRBV20-1; clone size: NA; D gene: TRBD2; CDR3 protein: CSARWEGPEQFF; CDR3 DNA: TGCAGTGCTAGGTGGGAGGGCCCTGAGCAGTTCTTC
J gene: TRBJ1-2; V gene: TRBV12-3/TRBV12-4; clone size: many; D gene: TRBD1; CDR3 protein: CASSSPTGERGYTF; CDR3 DNA: TGTGCCAGCAGTTCCCCGACAGGGGAACGTGGCTACACCTTC
J gene: TRBJ2-1; V gene: TRBV7-7; clone size: NA; D gene: NA; CDR3 protein: CASSLSVGPRYEQFF; CDR3 DNA: TGTGCCAGCAGCTTAAGCGTGGGGCCCCGTTATGAGCAGTTCTTC
J gene: TRBJ2-7; V gene: TRBV7-9; clone size: NA; D gene: NA; CDR3 protein: CASSHTGSHEQYF; CDR3 DNA: TGTGCCAGCAGTCACACAGGGAGCCACGAGCAGTACTTC
J gene: TRBJ2-1; V gene: TRBV29-1; clone size: few; D gene: TRBD1; CDR3 protein: CSVEGTGPYNEQFF; CDR3 DNA: TGCAGCGTTGAGGGGACAGGGCCCTACAATGAGCAGTTCTTC
J gene: TRBJ2-3; V gene: TRBV7-2; clone size: few; D gene: NA; CDR3 protein: CASSLELGLLDTQYF; CDR3 DNA: TGTGCCAGCAGCTTAGAACTAGGGCTGCTCGATACGCAGTATTTT
J gene: TRBJ2-7; V gene: TRBV10-3; clone size: NA; D gene: TRBD1; CDR3 protein: CAISANSGTGNYEQYF; CDR3 DNA: TGTGCCATCAGCGCCAACTCCGGGACAGGGAACTACGAGCAGTACTTC
J gene: TRBJ2-1; V gene: TRBV5-6; clone size: NA; D gene: NA; CDR3 protein: CASSLGAGPNEQFF; CDR3 DNA: TGTGCCAGCAGCTTGGGGGCGGGCCCCAATGAGCAGTTCTTC
J gene: TRBJ1-2; V gene: TRBV2; clone size: NA; D gene: NA; CDR3 protein: CASAGSGGYTF; CDR3 DNA: TGTGCCAGCGCGGGCAGTGGGGGCTACACCTTC
J gene: TRBJ1-1; V gene: TRBV2; clone size: NA; D gene: TRBD1; CDR3 protein: CASGKTGSNTEAFF; CDR3 DNA: TGTGCCAGCGGAAAGACAGGGTCGAACACTGAAGCTTTCTTT
J gene: TRBJ2-3; V gene: TRBV7-8; clone size: many; D gene: NA; CDR3 protein: CASSPGASTDTQYF; CDR3 DNA: TGTGCCAGCAGCCCGGGGGCAAGCACAGATACGCAGTATTTT
J gene: TRBJ2-1; V gene: TRBV4-3; clone size: few; D gene: TRBD2; CDR3 protein: CASSQDWGTSGTYNEQFF; CDR3 DNA: TGCGCCAGCAGCCAAGATTGGGGGACTAGCGGAACCTACAATGAGCAGTTCTTC
J gene: TRBJ2-7; V gene: TRBV7-9; clone size: few; D gene: NA; CDR3 protein: CASSLNDGLEQYF; CDR3 DNA: TGTGCCAGCAGCTTAAATGATGGGCTCGAGCAGTACTTC
J gene: TRBJ2-7; V gene: TRBV7-9; clone size: NA; D gene: NA; CDR3 protein: CASSDGMQNYEQYF; CDR3 DNA: TGTGCCAGCAGCGACGGGATGCAGAACTACGAGCAGTACTTC
J gene: TRBJ2-1; V gene: TRBV5-1; clone size: many; D gene: NA; CDR3 protein: CASSLGANEQFF; CDR3 DNA: TGTGCCAGCAGTTTAGGGGCCAATGAGCAGTTCTTC
J gene: TRBJ2-1; V gene: TRBV30; clone size: few; D gene: TRBD1; CDR3 protein: CASSVTGGGSDEQFF; CDR3 DNA: TGTGCCTCCTCAGTTACAGGGGGCGGTTCGGATGAGCAGTTCTTC
J gene: TRBJ2-7; V gene: TRBV5-1; clone size: NA; D gene: TRBD1; CDR3 protein: CASLQGDPYEQYF; CDR3 DNA: TGCGCCAGCTTACAGGGGGACCCCTACGAGCAGTACTTC
J gene: TRBJ2-1; V gene: TRBV14; clone size: NA; D gene: TRBD2; CDR3 protein: CASSGGRAREQFF; CDR3 DNA: TGTGCCAGCAGTGGCGGGAGGGCCCGGGAGCAGTTCTTC
J gene: TRBJ2-4; V gene: TRBV27; clone size: few; D gene: TRBD2; CDR3 protein: CASSFWGGEAKNIQYF; CDR3 DNA: TGTGCCAGCAGTTTTTGGGGGGGTGAAGCCAAAAACATTCAGTACTTC
J gene: TRBJ2-2; V gene: TRBV6-7; clone size: NA; D gene: TRBD1; CDR3 protein: CASSYEGGQGGKAGELFF; CDR3 DNA: TGTGCCAGCAGTTACGAGGGGGGACAGGGCGGTAAAGCCGGGGAGCTGTTTTTT
J gene: TRBJ2-2; V gene: TRBV6-1; clone size: few; D gene: TRBD2; CDR3 protein: CAIAGASGRAGGELFF; CDR3 DNA: TGTGCCATCGCAGGGGCTAGCGGGAGGGCCGGCGGGGAGCTGTTTTTT
J gene: TRBJ2-7; V gene: TRBV5-1; clone size: NA; D gene: NA; CDR3 protein: CASSYNRDAYEQYF; CDR3 DNA: TGCGCCAGCAGCTATAACCGGGACGCATACGAGCAGTACTTC
J gene: TRBJ1-1; V gene: TRBV12-3/TRBV12-4; clone size: many; D gene: NA; CDR3 protein: CASSRGGTEAFF; CDR3 DNA: TGTGCCAGCAGCCGGGGGGGCACTGAAGCTTTCTTT
J gene: TRBJ2-3; V gene: TRBV10-2; clone size: NA; D gene: NA; CDR3 protein: CASTQWGTDTQYF; CDR3 DNA: TGCGCCAGCACCCAGTGGGGCACAGATACGCAGTATTTT
J gene: TRBJ1-2; V gene: TRBV18; clone size: NA; D gene: NA; CDR3 protein: CASSPNVQGGYTF; CDR3 DNA: TGTGCCAGCTCACCAAACGTCCAGGGCGGCTACACCTTC
J gene: TRBJ1-4; V gene: TRBV20-1; clone size: few; D gene: NA; CDR3 protein: CSAKPPDLGNEKLFF; CDR3 DNA: TGCAGTGCTAAACCTCCCGACCTCGGTAATGAAAAACTGTTTTTT
J gene: TRBJ2-7; V gene: TRBV5-5; clone size: once; D gene: TRBD1; CDR3 protein: CASSLEGQGILDEQYF; CDR3 DNA: TGTGCCAGCAGCTTGGAGGGACAGGGAATCCTGGACGAGCAGTACTTC
J gene: TRBJ1-1; V gene: TRBV7-9; clone size: NA; D gene: NA; CDR3 protein: CASSSGRDFGTEAFF; CDR3 DNA: TGTGCCAGCAGCTCGGGCAGGGATTTCGGCACTGAAGCTTTCTTT
J gene: TRBJ2-5; V gene: TRBV29-1; clone size: NA; D gene: NA; CDR3 protein: CSVPQGRETQYF; CDR3 DNA: TGCAGCGTTCCGCAGGGCAGGGAGACCCAGTACTTC
J gene: TRBJ2-1; V gene: TRBV4-3; clone size: few; D gene: TRBD2; CDR3 protein: CASSQDPTGLSGAGNEQFF; CDR3 DNA: TGCGCCAGCAGCCAAGATCCAACCGGTCTTAGCGGGGCGGGCAATGAGCAGTTCTTC
J gene: TRBJ2-1; V gene: TRBV15; clone size: few; D gene: NA; CDR3 protein: CATGTSSYNEQFF; CDR3 DNA: TGTGCCACCGGCACAAGCTCCTACAATGAGCAGTTCTTC
J gene: TRBJ2-3; V gene: TRBV2; clone size: many; D gene: NA; CDR3 protein: CASRGGSTDTQYF; CDR3 DNA: TGTGCCAGCAGAGGGGGGTCCACAGATACGCAGTATTTT
J gene: TRBJ1-5; V gene: TRBV9; clone size: few; D gene: NA; CDR3 protein: CASSVGEGGQPQHF; CDR3 DNA: TGTGCCAGCAGCGTTGGGGAGGGCGGTCAGCCCCAGCATTTT
J gene: TRBJ2-1; V gene: TRBV20-1; clone size: few; D gene: NA; CDR3 protein: CSARDFSEQFF; CDR3 DNA: TGCAGTGCTAGAGATTTCTCTGAGCAGTTCTTC
J gene: TRBJ2-5; V gene: TRBV7-8; clone size: few; D gene: TRBD2; CDR3 protein: CASSSLFGGETQYF; CDR3 DNA: TGTGCCAGCAGTAGCCTCTTCGGGGGGGAGACCCAGTACTTC
J gene: TRBJ2-1; V gene: TRBV27; clone size: NA; D gene: NA; CDR3 protein: CAVGVGYNEQFF; CDR3 DNA: TGTGCCGTGGGAGTCGGGTACAATGAGCAGTTCTTC
J gene: TRBJ2-1; V gene: TRBV12-3/TRBV12-4; clone size: many; D gene: NA; CDR3 protein: CASSLGGARGYYNEQFF; CDR3 DNA: TGTGCCAGCAGTTTAGGAGGGGCGCGTGGTTATTACAATGAGCAGTTCTTC
J gene: TRBJ2-7; V gene: TRBV29-1; clone size: few; D gene: TRBD1; CDR3 protein: CSVGDSLYEQYF; CDR3 DNA: TGCAGCGTTGGGGACAGTCTTTACGAGCAGTACTTC
J gene: TRBJ2-7; V gene: TRBV9; clone size: many; D gene: NA; CDR3 protein: CASSVASDSYEQYF; CDR3 DNA: TGTGCCAGCAGCGTAGCAAGCGACTCCTACGAGCAGTACTTC
J gene: TRBJ1-2; V gene: TRBV7-2; clone size: many; D gene: NA; CDR3 protein: CASSGPGRVKDGYTF; CDR3 DNA: TGTGCCAGCAGCGGCCCTGGCAGGGTAAAAGATGGCTACACCTTC